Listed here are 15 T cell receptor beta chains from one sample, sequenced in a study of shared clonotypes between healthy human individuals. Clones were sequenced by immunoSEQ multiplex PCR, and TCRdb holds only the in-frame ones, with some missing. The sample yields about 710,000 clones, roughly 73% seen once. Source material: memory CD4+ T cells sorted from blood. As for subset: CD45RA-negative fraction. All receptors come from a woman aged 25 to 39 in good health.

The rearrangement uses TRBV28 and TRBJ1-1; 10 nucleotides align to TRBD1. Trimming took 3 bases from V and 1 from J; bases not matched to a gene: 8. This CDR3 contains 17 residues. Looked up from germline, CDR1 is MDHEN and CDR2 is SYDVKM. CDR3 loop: CASSFPGQGGPNTEAFF. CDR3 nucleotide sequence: TGTGCCAGCAGTTTCCCTGGACAGGGGGGGCCGAACACTGAAGCTTTCTTT.

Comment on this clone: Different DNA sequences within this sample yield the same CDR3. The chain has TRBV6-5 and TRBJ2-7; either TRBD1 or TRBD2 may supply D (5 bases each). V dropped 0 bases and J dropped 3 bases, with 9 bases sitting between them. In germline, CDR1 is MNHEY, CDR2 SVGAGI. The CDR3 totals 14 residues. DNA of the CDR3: TGTGCCAGCAGTTACTCGGGGACGGACTACGAGCAGTACTTC. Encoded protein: CASSYSGTDYEQYF.

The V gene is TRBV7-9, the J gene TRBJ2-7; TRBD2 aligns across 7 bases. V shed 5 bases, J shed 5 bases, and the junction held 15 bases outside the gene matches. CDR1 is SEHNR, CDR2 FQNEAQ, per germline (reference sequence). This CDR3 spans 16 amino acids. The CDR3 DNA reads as TGTGCCAGCAGCCGTCACCAGCGGGGCTCCTTCCACGAGCAGTACTTC. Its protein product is CASSRHQRGSFHEQYF. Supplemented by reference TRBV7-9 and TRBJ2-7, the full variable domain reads DTGVSQNPRHKITKRGQNVTFRCDPISEHNRLYWYRQTLGQGPEFLTYFQNEAQLEKSRLLSDRFSAERPKGSFSTLEIQRTEQGDSAMYLCASSRHQRGSFHEQYFGPGTRLTVT.

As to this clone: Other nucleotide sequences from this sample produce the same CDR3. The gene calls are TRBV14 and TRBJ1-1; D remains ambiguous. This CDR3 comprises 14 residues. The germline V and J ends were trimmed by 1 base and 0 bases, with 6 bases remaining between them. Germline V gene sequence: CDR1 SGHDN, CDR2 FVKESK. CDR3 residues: CASSQAKLNTEAFF. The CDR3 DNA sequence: TGTGCCAGCAGCCAAGCTAAATTGAACACTGAAGCTTTCTTT. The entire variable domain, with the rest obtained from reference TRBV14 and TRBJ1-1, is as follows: EAGVTQFPSHSVIEKGQTVTLRCDPISGHDNLYWYRRVMGKEIKFLLHFVKESKQDESGMPNNRFLAERTGGTYSTLKVQPAELEDSGVYFCASSQAKLNTEAFFGQGTRLTVV.

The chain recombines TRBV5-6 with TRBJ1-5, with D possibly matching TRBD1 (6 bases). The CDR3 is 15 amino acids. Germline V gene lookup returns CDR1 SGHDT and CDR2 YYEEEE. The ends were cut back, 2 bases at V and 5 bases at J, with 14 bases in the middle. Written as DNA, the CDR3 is TGTGCCAGCAGCTTTTGGCAGGGGCCCCATCAGCCCCAGCATTTT. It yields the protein CASSFWQGPHQPQHF.

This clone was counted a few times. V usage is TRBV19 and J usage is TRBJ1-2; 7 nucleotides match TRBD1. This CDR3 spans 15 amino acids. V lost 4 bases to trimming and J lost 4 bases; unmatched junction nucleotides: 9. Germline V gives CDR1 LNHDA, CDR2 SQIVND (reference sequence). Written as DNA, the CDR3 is TGTGCCAGTAGTAGCGACAGGGCTCGCGGCTATGGCTACACCTTC. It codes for CASSSDRARGYGYTF.

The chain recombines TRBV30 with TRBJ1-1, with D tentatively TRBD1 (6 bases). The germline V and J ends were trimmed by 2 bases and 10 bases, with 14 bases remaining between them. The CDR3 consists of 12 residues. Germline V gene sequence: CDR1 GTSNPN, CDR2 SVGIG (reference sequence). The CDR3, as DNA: TGTGCCTGGAGTTGGGGGCTACATGTAGCTTTCTTT. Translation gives CAWSWGLHVAFF.

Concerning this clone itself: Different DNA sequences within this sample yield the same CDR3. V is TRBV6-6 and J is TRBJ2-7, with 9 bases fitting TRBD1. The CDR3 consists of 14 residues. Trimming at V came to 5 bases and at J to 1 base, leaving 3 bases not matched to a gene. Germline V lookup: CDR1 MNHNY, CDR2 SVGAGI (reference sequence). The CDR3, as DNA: TGTGCCAGCAGTCCGGGACAGGGTTCCTACGAGCAGTACTTC. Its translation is CASSPGQGSYEQYF.

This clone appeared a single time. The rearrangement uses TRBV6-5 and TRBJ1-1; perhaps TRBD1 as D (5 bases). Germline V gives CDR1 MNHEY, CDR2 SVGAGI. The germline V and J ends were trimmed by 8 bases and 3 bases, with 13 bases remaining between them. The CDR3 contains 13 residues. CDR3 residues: CASGARRDTEAFF. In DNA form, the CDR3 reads TGTGCCAGCGGGGCACGCCGGGACACTGAAGCTTTCTTT.

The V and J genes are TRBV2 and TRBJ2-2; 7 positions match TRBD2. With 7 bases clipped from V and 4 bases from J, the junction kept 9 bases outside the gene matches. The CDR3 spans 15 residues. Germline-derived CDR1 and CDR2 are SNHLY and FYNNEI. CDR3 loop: CASTALSSGTGELFF. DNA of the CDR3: TGTGCCAGCACGGCTCTCTCTAGCGGCACCGGGGAGCTGTTTTTT.

Written as DNA, the CDR3 is TGTGCCAGCAGAGCAGACCTAGAGTCGGGGATACAGTTCTTC. This gives the protein CASRADLESGIQFF. V usage is TRBV6-4 and J usage is TRBJ2-1, with D perhaps matching TRBD2 (5 bases). This CDR3 contains 14 residues. Germline values: CDR1 MRHNA, CDR2 SNTAGT. Trimming shortened V by 6 bases and J by 13 bases, and 22 bases separated the two germline ends.

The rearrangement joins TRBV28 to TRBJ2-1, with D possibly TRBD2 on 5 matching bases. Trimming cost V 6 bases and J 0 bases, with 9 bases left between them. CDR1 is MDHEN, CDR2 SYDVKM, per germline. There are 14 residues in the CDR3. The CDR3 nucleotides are TGTGCCAGCAGAGCGGTTCTCTCCTACAATGAGCAGTTCTTC. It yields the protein CASRAVLSYNEQFF.

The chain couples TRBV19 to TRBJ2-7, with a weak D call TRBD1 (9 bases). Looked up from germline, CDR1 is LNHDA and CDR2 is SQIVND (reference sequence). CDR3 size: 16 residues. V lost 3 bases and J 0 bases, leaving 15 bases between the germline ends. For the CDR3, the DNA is TGTGCCAGTAGTATTAGCGGGACAGGGAACTCCTACGAGCAGTACTTC. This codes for CASSISGTGNSYEQYF.

CDR3 nucleotide sequence: TGTGCCGGCCGGGACAGGGGTAGCTCCGGGGAGCTGTTTTTT. It is translated as CAGRDRGSSGELFF. The chain employs TRBV28 and TRBJ2-2; 10 bases match TRBD1. Germline CDR1 MDHEN, CDR2 SYDVKM. J gave up 6 bases and V 11 bases, and 9 bases lay outside the gene matches. The CDR3 sequence is 14 residues long. The full variable domain, completed using reference TRBV28 and TRBJ2-2, is DVKVTQSSRYLVKRTGEKVFLECVQDMDHENMFWYRQDPGLGLRLIYFSYDVKMKEKGDIPEGYSVSREKKERFSLILESASTNQTSMYLCAGRDRGSSGELFFGEGSRLTVL.

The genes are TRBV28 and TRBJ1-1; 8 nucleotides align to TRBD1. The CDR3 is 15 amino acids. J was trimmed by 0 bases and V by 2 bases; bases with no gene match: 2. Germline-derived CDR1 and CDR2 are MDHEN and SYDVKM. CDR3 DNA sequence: TGTGCCAGCAGTTTACCGACAGGGGTGAACACTGAAGCTTTCTTT. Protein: CASSLPTGVNTEAFF.